Below are 28 T cell receptor beta chains sequenced from a single sample in a study of cytomegalovirus exposure and HLA in healthy donors. PCR involved 60 Vbeta and 13 Jbeta primers. Clones were read by immunoSEQ multiplex PCR, and TCRdb kept only the in-frame ones, dropping some. The sample holds 110,000 to 150,000 clones, around four fifths seen once. The sequencing input was PBMCs. The receptors stem from a boy younger than 10 in good health and CMV-seronegative.

The V and J genes are TRBV30 and TRBJ1-6; TRBD1 is a possible D gene (6 bases). The CDR3 totals 16 residues. In germline, CDR1 is GTSNPN, CDR2 SVGIG (reference sequence). The V end lost 0 bases, the J end lost 8 bases, and 17 bases lay between the germline ends. The CDR3 region has the DNA TGTGCCTGGAGTGTACTCGGGGGGGGGCCTGATTCACCCCTCCACTTT. Translating it yields CAWSVLGGGPDSPLHF. Variable domain in full (rest from reference TRBV30 and TRBJ1-6): SQTIHQWPATLVQPVGSPLSLECTVEGTSNPNLYWYRQAAGRGLQLLFYSVGIGQISSEVPQNLSASRPQDRQFILSSKKLLLSDSGFYLCAWSVLGGGPDSPLHFGNGTRLTVT.

In DNA form, the CDR3 reads TGTGCCAGCGCCCGGGGGGGACCCAGCTACGAGCAGTACTTC. Protein product: CASARGGPSYEQYF. The rearrangement links TRBV9 to TRBJ2-7, with 8 bases matching TRBD2. With 7 bases clipped from V and 3 bases from J, the junction kept 9 bases outside the gene matches. Germline assignment: CDR1 SGDLS and CDR2 YYNGEE. CDR3 size: 14 residues. The whole variable domain, filled in from reference TRBV9 and TRBJ2-7, reads DSGVTQTPKHLITATGQRVTLRCSPRSGDLSVYWYQQSLDQGLQFLIQYYNGEERAKGNILERFSAQQFPDLHSELNLSSLELGDSALYFCASARGGPSYEQYFGPGTRLTVT.

The genes are TRBV5-4 and TRBJ2-1, with D possibly matching TRBD2 (6 bases). Trimming removed 5 bases from V and 8 bases from J, with 14 bases in between. The CDR3 covers 13 residues. The germline gives CDR1 SGHNT, CDR2 YYREEE (reference sequence). CDR3 protein: CASRGGPGDEQFF. The CDR3 DNA reads as TGTGCCAGCAGGGGGGGACCGGGGGATGAGCAGTTCTTC.

The CDR3 loop is CAIGSGTSGSRDEQFF. For the CDR3, the DNA is TGTGCCATCGGGTCAGGGACTAGCGGGAGTCGGGATGAGCAGTTCTTC. V is TRBV10-3 and J is TRBJ2-1; TRBD2 matches at 14 bases. Trimming removed 8 bases from V and 8 bases from J; junction bases left unmatched: 11. The CDR3 contains 16 residues. Germline assignment: CDR1 ENHRY and CDR2 SYGVKD.

V gene TRBV5-6 combines with J gene TRBJ1-3; 8 nucleotides match TRBD1. Germline V gene lookup returns CDR1 SGHDT and CDR2 YYEEEE. The CDR3 loop spans 15 amino acids. V gave up 2 bases and J gave up 5 bases; unmatched junction bases: 6. The CDR3 loop is CASSFVSGGRNTIYF. CDR3 nucleotides: TGTGCCAGCAGCTTCGTCTCAGGGGGCAGAAACACCATATATTTT.

The chain is built from TRBV28 and TRBJ1-2; D possibly corresponds to TRBD1 (6 bases). The V gene's germline CDR1 is MDHEN and CDR2 SYDVKM. Deletions cut 3 bases from V and 2 bases from J, with 13 bases between. The CDR3 is 15 residues long. In nucleotides, the CDR3 is TGTGCCAGCAGTTTCCTGGACAGCATAAACTATGGCTACACCTTC. Its protein product is CASSFLDSINYGYTF.

This chain links TRBV4-3 with TRBJ2-1, with a possible D match to TRBD2 (6 bases). Germline V gene sequence: CDR1 LGHNA, CDR2 YSLEER. The CDR3 is made up of 16 amino acids. Trimming cost V 4 bases and J 5 bases, with 18 bases left between them. The CDR3 protein is CASSPTGTPRDNEQFF. CDR3 nucleotide sequence: TGCGCCAGCAGCCCCACCGGGACTCCAAGAGACAATGAGCAGTTCTTC.

This chain joins TRBV6-5 and TRBJ1-1, with D unclear. The CDR3 runs 12 residues. From germline, CDR1 is MNHEY and CDR2 SVGAGI. V was trimmed by 5 bases and J by 2 bases, leaving 6 bases between them. This chain's CDR3 is CASSLPNTEAFF. For the CDR3, the DNA is TGTGCCAGCAGTCTCCCTAACACTGAAGCTTTCTTT.

This chain joins TRBV6-1 and TRBJ2-2, with 7 nucleotides matching TRBD1. V trimming: 9 bases; J trimming: 6 bases; junction bases outside the gene matches: 7. There are 13 residues in the CDR3. The germline gives CDR1 MNHNS, CDR2 SASEGT. CDR3: CARGTGVSGELFF. The CDR3, as DNA: TGTGCCAGAGGAACAGGGGTGTCCGGGGAGCTGTTTTTT.

The gene calls are TRBV19 and TRBJ1-2; no clear D. Germline V gene data show CDR1 as LNHDA and CDR2 as SQIVND (reference sequence). Trimming took off 2 bases at V and 3 bases at J, with 7 bases between the two ends. The CDR3 sequence is 13 residues long. The CDR3 protein is CASSITGDYGYTF. The CDR3 region has the DNA TGTGCCAGTAGTATAACCGGGGACTATGGCTACACCTTC.

The J gene is TRBJ1-1, the V gene TRBV6-5, with D unresolved. The CDR3 spans 13 residues. Germline V gene lookup returns CDR1 MNHEY and CDR2 SVGAGI. V was cut by 0 bases and J by 4 bases, with 6 bases left in between. The CDR3 bases are TGTGCCAGCAGTTACTCCACTTTCACTGAAGCTTTCTTT. Protein: CASSYSTFTEAFF.

The V gene is TRBV7-9, the J gene TRBJ1-1, with 8 bases aligning to TRBD1. Germline assignment: CDR1 SEHNR and CDR2 FQNEAQ (reference sequence). V lost 4 bases, J lost 3 bases, and 7 bases stayed unmatched. The CDR3 loop spans 15 amino acids. The CDR3 sequence is CASSSQPTGDTEAFF. CDR3 DNA: TGTGCCAGCAGCTCCCAACCGACAGGGGACACTGAAGCTTTCTTT.

This clone showed up just once. This chain joins TRBV12-5 and TRBJ2-1; 10 nucleotides align to TRBD1. The junction had 7 bases not matched to a gene; V was cut back by 2 bases and J by 9 bases. The CDR3 length is 15 residues. CDR1 and CDR2 (germline): LGHNT, FRNRAP. The CDR3 spells CASGLTSTGGGEQFF. The CDR3 DNA follows: TGTGCTAGTGGTTTGACTTCGACAGGGGGCGGTGAGCAGTTCTTC.

V usage is TRBV6-6 and J usage is TRBJ1-6; D might be TRBD1 (6 bases). Trimming left V 3 bases short and J 10 bases short, with 16 bases between. The CDR3 loop spans 15 amino acids. Per germline, CDR1 MNHNY and CDR2 SVGAGI (reference sequence). CDR3 region: CASSYDGGRGSPLHF. Written as DNA, the CDR3 is TGTGCCAGCAGTTATGACGGGGGGCGAGGGTCACCCCTCCACTTT.

The chain couples TRBV18 to TRBJ1-5; maybe TRBD1 (6 bases). V was clipped by 3 bases and J by 0 bases, with 18 bases between them. Germline CDR1 reads KGHSH; CDR2 reads LQKENI. The CDR3 spans 18 residues. This CDR3 is CASSPTPGTHNSNQPQHF. The CDR3 DNA reads TGTGCCAGCTCACCGACGCCCGGGACACATAATAGCAATCAGCCCCAGCATTTT. Full variable domain (outside the CDR3, taken from reference TRBV18 and TRBJ1-5): NAGVMQNPRHLVRRRGQEARLRCSPMKGHSHVYWYRQLPEEGLKFMVYLQKENIIDESGMPKERFSAEFPKEGPSILRIQQVVRGDSAAYFCASSPTPGTHNSNQPQHFGDGTRLSIL.

In its sample, this clone was seen once. The gene calls are TRBV6-1 and TRBJ2-7, with D possibly matching TRBD1 (5 bases). CDR3 length: 13 residues. V was cut by 1 base and J by 6 bases, with 10 bases left in between. From germline, CDR1 is MNHNS and CDR2 SASEGT. DNA of the CDR3: TGTGCCAGCAGTGAAGAGAGAAGGGGCGAGCAGTACTTC. This codes for CASSEERRGEQYF.

This chain joins TRBV4-2 and TRBJ1-1; 7 positions agree with TRBD1. The V gene end was trimmed by 2 bases and the J gene end by 2 bases; junction bases not matched to a gene: 14. Germline values: CDR1 LGHNA, CDR2 YNFKEQ. This CDR3 spans 18 amino acids. The CDR3 loop is CASSQLATGRGGNTEAFF. The CDR3 nucleotides are TGTGCCAGCAGCCAACTCGCGACAGGGAGAGGGGGAAACACTGAAGCTTTCTTT.

With respect to this clone: Compared with germline, one end of the junction differs, possibly owing to a read error. The rearrangement links TRBV11-3 to TRBJ2-7; no reliable D call. The CDR3 runs to 12 residues. Germline V gene lookup returns CDR1 SGHNT and CDR2 YENEEA. CDR3: CAGSLEGGEQYF. The CDR3 nucleotides read TGTGCCGGCAGCTTAGAAGGCGGCGAGCAGTACTTC.

The chain carries TRBV11-3 and TRBJ2-1, with TRBD1 identical over 7 bases. The CDR3 totals 13 residues. Germline V CDR1 and CDR2: SGHNT, YENEEA. Trimming took 4 bases from V and 12 from J; bases not matched to a gene: 9. The CDR3 nucleotides are TGTGCCAGCAGCTCAGGGGGTTCCAGGGGGCAGTTCTTC. Its protein product is CASSSGGSRGQFF.

V gene TRBV7-6 combines with J gene TRBJ2-7, with a tentative D call TRBD1 (6 bases). The CDR3 is 15 residues long. Germline V CDR1 and CDR2: SGHVS, FNYEAQ. V gave up 5 bases and J gave up 3 bases, with 17 bases separating them. CDR3 residues: CASSQSSQGIYEQYF. The DNA of the CDR3 is TGTGCCAGCAGCCAATCCTCACAGGGAATCTACGAGCAGTACTTC.

The chain uses TRBV28 and TRBJ1-2; maybe TRBD1 (6 bases). Trimming stripped 8 bases from V and 7 bases from J, with 14 bases between. This CDR3 is built from 12 residues. Germline V gives CDR1 MDHEN, CDR2 SYDVKM. The CDR3 here is CASGSGTSGYTF. The CDR3 DNA sequence: TGTGCCAGCGGATCTGGGACATCTGGCTACACCTTC.

This clone was detected once. The genes are TRBV2 and TRBJ2-2, with 11 bases aligning to TRBD1. Trimming cost V 7 bases and J 5 bases; bases outside gene matches: 6. The CDR3 consists of 15 residues. The germline CDR1 and CDR2 sequences are SNHLY and FYNNEI. The CDR3 here is CASNSDRGRTGELFF. CDR3 DNA sequence: TGTGCCAGCAACTCGGACAGGGGGCGAACCGGGGAGCTGTTTTTT.

This rearrangement joins TRBV11-2 to TRBJ2-1, with D tentatively TRBD2 (6 bases). Between the trimmed V and J ends, which lost 1 base and 2 bases, there was a span of 9 bases. Looked up from germline, CDR1 is SGHAT and CDR2 is FQNNGV. This CDR3 region has 15 residues. This chain's CDR3 is CASSLVGGAYNEQFF. In DNA form, the CDR3 reads TGTGCCAGCAGCTTAGTTGGAGGGGCCTACAATGAGCAGTTCTTC.

The genes are TRBV5-1 and TRBJ1-2, with D possibly matching TRBD1 (6 bases). Germline V gene data show CDR1 as SGHRS and CDR2 as YFSETQ. CDR3 length: 15 residues. V was pared by 6 bases and J by 6 bases, with 21 bases between. CDR3 coding DNA: TGCGCCAGCATCGATGCAACAGGGCCGGTAGATGGCTACACCTTC. Residues: CASIDATGPVDGYTF.

The rearrangement joins TRBV4-3 to TRBJ2-5; maybe TRBD1 (6 bases). The DNA end favors TRBJ2-7, so the J call may be wrong. CDR1 and CDR2 from the germline V gene are LGHNA and YSLEER. CDR3 length equals 16 residues. CDR3 DNA: TGCGCCAGCAGCCAAGGGACAGCGGCTAACTATTACGAGCAGTACTTC. It encodes CASSQGTAANYYEQYF.

The table lists this clone with a few counts. V usage is TRBV7-9 and J usage is TRBJ2-3; 10 bases fit TRBD1. The CDR3 totals 16 residues. Germline CDR1 is SEHNR and CDR2 is FQNEAQ (reference sequence). V was pared by 5 bases and J by 5 bases, with 10 bases of the junction left unmatched. The CDR3 here is CASSKNRDRGEDTQYF. For the CDR3, the DNA is TGTGCCAGCAGCAAGAACCGGGACAGGGGTGAAGATACGCAGTATTTT. Drawing the rest from reference TRBV7-9 and TRBJ2-3, the complete variable domain is DTGVSQNPRHKITKRGQNVTFRCDPISEHNRLYWYRQTLGQGPEFLTYFQNEAQLEKSRLLSDRFSAERPKGSFSTLEIQRTEQGDSAMYLCASSKNRDRGEDTQYFGPGTRLTVL.

The chain joins TRBV6-4 to TRBJ1-2; D possibly corresponds to TRBD1 (6 bases). The length of the CDR3 is 13 residues. Germline loops: CDR1 MRHNA, CDR2 SNTAGT. Trimming pared 6 bases from V and 2 bases from J, leaving 10 bases between. The CDR3: CASRMGQNYGYTF. In DNA, the CDR3 is TGTGCCAGCAGGATGGGACAAAACTATGGCTACACCTTC.

This chain connects TRBV7-9 to TRBJ1-1, with D perhaps matching TRBD1 (6 bases). There are 18 residues in the CDR3. Trimming removed 4 bases from V and 0 bases from J, with 21 bases in between. CDR1 and CDR2 (germline): SEHNR, FQNEAQ (reference sequence). CDR3 amino acids: CASSWPGPMRGMNTEAFF. Written as DNA, the CDR3 is TGTGCCAGCAGCTGGCCGGGACCCATGAGGGGGATGAACACTGAAGCTTTCTTT.